This T cell receptor beta chain was profiled in a study of T cell responses to AZD1222 COVID-19 vaccine. The assay was immunoSEQ multiplex PCR, and TCRdb's table has in-frame clones only and misses some. In the table there are tens of thousands of clones, around 89% of which are singletons. Germline V CDR1 and CDR2: LGHNA, YSLEER. Losses at the gene ends were 0 bases for V and 3 bases for J; bases not matched to a gene: 6. The CDR3 is 17 amino acids. This chain uses TRBV4-3 with TRBJ2-1; 9 nucleotides align to TRBD1. This TCR derives from an adult in good health. The starting material was peripheral blood, obtained on day 0 of MenACWY control vaccination. The DNA of the CDR3 is TGCGCCAGCAGCCAAGAGGCCGGGACAGGGTACTACAATGAGCAGTTCTTC. Its translation is CASSQEAGTGYYNEQFF.